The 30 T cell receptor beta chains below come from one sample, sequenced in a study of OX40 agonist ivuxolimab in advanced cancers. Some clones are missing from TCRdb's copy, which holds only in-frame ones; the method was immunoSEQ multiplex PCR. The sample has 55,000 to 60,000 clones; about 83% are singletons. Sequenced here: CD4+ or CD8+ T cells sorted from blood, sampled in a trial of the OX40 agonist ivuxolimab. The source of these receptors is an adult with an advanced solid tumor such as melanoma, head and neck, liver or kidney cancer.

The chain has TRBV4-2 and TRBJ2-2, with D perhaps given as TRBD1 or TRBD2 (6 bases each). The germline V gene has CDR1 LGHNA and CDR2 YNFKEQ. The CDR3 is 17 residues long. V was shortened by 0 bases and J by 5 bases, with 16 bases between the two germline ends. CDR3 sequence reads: CASSQEITSTGTGELFF. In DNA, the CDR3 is TGTGCCAGCAGCCAAGAGATAACTAGCACAGGGACCGGGGAGCTGTTTTTT.

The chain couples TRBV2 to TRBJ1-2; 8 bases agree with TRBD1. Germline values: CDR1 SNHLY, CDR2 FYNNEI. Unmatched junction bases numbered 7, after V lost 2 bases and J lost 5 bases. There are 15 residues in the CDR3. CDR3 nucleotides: TGTGCCAGCAGTGAAAGTAGGGACAGGTTTTATGGCTACACCTTC. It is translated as CASSESRDRFYGYTF.

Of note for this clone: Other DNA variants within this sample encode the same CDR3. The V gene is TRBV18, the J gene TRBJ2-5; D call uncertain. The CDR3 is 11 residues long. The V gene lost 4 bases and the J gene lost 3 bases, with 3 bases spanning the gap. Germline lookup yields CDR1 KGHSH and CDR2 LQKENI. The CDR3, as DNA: TGTGCCAGCTCACGGGAAGAGACCCAGTACTTC. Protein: CASSREETQYF.

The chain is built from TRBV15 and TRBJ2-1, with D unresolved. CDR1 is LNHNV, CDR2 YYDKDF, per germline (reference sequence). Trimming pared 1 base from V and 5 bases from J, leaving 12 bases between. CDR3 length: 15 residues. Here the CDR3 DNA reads TGTGCCACCAGCAGAGGCCGACTCGCCGACAATGAGCAGTTCTTC. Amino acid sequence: CATSRGRLADNEQFF.

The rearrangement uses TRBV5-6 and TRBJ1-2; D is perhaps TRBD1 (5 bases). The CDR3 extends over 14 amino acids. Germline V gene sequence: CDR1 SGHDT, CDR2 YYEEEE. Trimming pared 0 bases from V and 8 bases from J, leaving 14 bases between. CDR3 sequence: CASSLVGQVEGYTF. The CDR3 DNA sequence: TGTGCCAGCAGCTTGGTGGGGCAGGTGGAGGGCTACACCTTC.

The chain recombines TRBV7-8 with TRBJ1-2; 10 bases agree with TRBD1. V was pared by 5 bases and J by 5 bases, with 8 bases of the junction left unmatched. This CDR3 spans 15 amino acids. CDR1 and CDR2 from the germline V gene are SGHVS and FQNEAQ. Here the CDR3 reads CASSPVGQGEYGYTF. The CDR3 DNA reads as TGTGCCAGCAGCCCCGTCGGACAGGGGGAATATGGCTACACCTTC.

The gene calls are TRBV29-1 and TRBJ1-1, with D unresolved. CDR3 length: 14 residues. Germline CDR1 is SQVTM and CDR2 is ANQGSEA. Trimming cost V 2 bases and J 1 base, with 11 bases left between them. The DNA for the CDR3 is TGCAGCGTTGAAATGCAGGTGAGGAACACTGAAGCTTTCTTT. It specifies CSVEMQVRNTEAFF.

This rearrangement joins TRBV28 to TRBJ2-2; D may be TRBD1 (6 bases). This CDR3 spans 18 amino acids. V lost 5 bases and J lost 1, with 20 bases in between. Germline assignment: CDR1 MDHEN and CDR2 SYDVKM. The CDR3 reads CASSLQLGRGQNTGELFF. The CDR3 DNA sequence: TGTGCCAGCAGTCTCCAGCTAGGCAGGGGACAGAACACCGGGGAGCTGTTTTTT.

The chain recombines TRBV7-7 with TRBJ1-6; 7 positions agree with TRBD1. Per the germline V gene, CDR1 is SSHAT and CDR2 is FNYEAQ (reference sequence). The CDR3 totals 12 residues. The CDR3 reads CASGQVESPLHF. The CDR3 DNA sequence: TGTGCTAGCGGACAGGTGGAATCACCCCTCCACTTT. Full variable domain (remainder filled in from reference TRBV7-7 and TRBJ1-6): GAGVSQSPRYKVTKRGQDVTLRCDPISSHATLYWYQQALGQGPEFLTYFNYEAQPDKSGLPSDRFSAERPEGSISTLTIQRTEQRDSAMYRCASGQVESPLHFGNGTRLTVT.

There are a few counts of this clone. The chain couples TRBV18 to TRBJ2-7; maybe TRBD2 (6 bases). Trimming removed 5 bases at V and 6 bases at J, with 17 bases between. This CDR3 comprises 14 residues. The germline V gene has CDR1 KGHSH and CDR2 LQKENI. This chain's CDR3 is CASSAMEGSGEQYF. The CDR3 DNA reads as TGTGCCAGCTCAGCTATGGAGGGTTCAGGCGAGCAGTACTTC. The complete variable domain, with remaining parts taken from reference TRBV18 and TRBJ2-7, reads NAGVMQNPRHLVRRRGQEARLRCSPMKGHSHVYWYRQLPEEGLKFMVYLQKENIIDESGMPKERFSAEFPKEGPSILRIQQVVRGDSAAYFCASSAMEGSGEQYFGPGTRLTVT.

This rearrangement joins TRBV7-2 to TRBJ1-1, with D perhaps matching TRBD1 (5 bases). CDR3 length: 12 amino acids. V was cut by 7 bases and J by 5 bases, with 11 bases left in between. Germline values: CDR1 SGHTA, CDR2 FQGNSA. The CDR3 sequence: CASTGLRTEAFF. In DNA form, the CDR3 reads TGTGCCAGCACAGGGTTGAGGACTGAAGCTTTCTTT.

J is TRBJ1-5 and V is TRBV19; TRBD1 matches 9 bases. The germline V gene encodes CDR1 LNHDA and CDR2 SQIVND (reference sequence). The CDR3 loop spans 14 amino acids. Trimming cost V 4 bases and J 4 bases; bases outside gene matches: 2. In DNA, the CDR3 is TGTGCCAGTAGTACCGACAGGGGGAATCAGCCCCAGCATTTT. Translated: CASSTDRGNQPQHF. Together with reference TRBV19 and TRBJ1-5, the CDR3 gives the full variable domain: DGGITQSPKYLFRKEGQNVTLSCEQNLNHDAMYWYRQDPGQGLRLIYYSQIVNDFQKGDIAEGYSVSREKKESFPLTVTSAQKNPTAFYLCASSTDRGNQPQHFGDGTRLSIL.

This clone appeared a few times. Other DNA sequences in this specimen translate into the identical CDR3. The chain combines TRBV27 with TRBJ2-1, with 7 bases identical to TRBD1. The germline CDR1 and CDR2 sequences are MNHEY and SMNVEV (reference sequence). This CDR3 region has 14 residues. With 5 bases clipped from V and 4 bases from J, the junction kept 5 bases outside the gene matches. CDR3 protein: CASSPGQDYNEQFF. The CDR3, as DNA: TGTGCCAGCAGTCCAGGACAGGATTACAATGAGCAGTTCTTC.

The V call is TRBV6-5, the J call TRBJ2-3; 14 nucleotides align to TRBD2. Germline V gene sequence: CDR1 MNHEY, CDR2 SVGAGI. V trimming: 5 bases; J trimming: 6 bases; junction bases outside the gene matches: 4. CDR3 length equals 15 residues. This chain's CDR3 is CASSVRTSGRDTQYF. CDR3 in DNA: TGTGCCAGCAGTGTTAGGACTAGCGGGAGGGATACGCAGTATTTT.

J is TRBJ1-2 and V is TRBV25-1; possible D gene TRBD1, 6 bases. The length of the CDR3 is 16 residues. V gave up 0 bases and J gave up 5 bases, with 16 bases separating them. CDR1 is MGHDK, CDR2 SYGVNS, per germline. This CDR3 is CASSEYYGGGRYGYTF. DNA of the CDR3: TGTGCCAGCAGTGAATATTATGGGGGGGGCAGGTATGGCTACACCTTC.

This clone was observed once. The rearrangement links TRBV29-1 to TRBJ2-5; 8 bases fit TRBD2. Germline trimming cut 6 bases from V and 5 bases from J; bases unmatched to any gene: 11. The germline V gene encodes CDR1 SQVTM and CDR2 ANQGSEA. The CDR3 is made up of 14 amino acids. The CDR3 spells CSVAKREYLETQYF. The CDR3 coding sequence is TGCAGCGTCGCAAAGCGGGAGTATCTGGAGACCCAGTACTTC. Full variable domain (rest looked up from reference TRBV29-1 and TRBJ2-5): SAVISQKPSRDICQRGTSLTIQCQVDSQVTMMFWYRQQPGQSLTLIATANQGSEATYESGFVIDKFPISRPNLTFSTLTVSNMSPEDSSIYLCSVAKREYLETQYFGPGTRLLVL.

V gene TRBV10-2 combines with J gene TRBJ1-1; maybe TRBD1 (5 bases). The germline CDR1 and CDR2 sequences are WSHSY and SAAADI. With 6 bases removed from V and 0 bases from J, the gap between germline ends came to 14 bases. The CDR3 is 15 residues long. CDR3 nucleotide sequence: TGCGCCAGCAGCCAAGCAGGGTCCGTGAACACTGAAGCTTTCTTT. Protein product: CASSQAGSVNTEAFF.

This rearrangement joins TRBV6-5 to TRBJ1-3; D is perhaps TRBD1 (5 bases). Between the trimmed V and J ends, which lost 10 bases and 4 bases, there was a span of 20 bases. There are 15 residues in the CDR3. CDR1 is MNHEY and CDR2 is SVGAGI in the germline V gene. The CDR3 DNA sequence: TGTGCCACCAACCCGGGACTAACCTCCGGAAACACCATATATTTT. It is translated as CATNPGLTSGNTIYF.

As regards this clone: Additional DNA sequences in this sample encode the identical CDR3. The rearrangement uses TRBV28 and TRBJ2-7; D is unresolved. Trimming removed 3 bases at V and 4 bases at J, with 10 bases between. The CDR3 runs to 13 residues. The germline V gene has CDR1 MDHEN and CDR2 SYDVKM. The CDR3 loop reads CASSFSGSYEQYF. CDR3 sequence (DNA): TGTGCCAGCAGTTTTTCCGGCTCTTACGAGCAGTACTTC.

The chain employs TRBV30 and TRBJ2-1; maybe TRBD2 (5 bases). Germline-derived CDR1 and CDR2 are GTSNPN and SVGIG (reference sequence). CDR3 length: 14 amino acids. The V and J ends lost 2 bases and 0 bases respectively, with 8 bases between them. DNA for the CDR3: TGTGCCTGGAGTCGGGGTAGCTCCTACAATGAGCAGTTCTTC. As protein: CAWSRGSSYNEQFF. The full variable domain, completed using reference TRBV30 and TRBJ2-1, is SQTIHQWPATLVQPVGSPLSLECTVEGTSNPNLYWYRQAAGRGLQLLFYSVGIGQISSEVPQNLSASRPQDRQFILSSKKLLLSDSGFYLCAWSRGSSYNEQFFGPGTRLTVL.

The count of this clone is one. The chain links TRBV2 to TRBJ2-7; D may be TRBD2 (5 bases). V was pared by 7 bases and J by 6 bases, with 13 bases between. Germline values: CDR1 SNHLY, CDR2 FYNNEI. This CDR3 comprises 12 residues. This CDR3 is CASNLEVLEQYF. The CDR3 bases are TGTGCCAGCAACTTGGAGGTCCTCGAGCAGTACTTC.

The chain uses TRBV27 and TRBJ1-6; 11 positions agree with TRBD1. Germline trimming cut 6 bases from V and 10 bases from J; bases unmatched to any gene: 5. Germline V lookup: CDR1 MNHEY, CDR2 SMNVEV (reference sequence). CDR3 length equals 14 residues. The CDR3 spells CASRPGQGDSPLHF. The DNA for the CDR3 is TGTGCCAGCAGACCGGGACAGGGGGACTCACCCCTCCACTTT.

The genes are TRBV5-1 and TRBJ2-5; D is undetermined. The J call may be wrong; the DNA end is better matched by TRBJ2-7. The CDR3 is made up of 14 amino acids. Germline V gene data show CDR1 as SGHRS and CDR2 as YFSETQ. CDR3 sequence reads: CASSLDSANYEQYF. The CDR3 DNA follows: TGCGCCAGCAGCTTGGACTCGGCTAACTACGAGCAGTACTTC.

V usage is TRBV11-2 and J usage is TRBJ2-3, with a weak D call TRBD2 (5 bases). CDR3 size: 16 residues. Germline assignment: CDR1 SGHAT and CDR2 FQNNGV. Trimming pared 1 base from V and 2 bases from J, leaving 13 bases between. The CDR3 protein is CASSLGLALNTDTQYF. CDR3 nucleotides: TGTGCCAGCAGCTTAGGGCTAGCTCTTAACACAGATACGCAGTATTTT.

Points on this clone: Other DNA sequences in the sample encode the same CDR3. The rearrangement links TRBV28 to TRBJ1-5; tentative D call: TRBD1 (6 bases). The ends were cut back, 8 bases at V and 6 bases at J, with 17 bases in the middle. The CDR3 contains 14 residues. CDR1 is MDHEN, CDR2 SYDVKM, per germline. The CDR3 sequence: CASDSRGTGQPQHF. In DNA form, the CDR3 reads TGTGCCAGCGATTCCAGGGGAACGGGTCAGCCCCAGCATTTT.

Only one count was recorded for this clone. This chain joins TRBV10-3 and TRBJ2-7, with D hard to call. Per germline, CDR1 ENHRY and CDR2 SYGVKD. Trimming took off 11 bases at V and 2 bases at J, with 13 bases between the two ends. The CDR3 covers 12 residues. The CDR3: CASTAGPYEQYF. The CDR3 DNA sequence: TGTGCCTCGACGGCCGGACCCTACGAGCAGTACTTC.

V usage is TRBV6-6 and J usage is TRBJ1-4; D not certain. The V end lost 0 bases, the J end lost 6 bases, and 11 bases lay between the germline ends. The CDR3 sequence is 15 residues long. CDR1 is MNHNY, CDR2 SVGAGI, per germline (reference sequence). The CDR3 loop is CASSYSRTADEKLFF. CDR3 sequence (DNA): TGTGCCAGCAGTTACTCGAGAACAGCGGATGAAAAACTGTTTTTT.

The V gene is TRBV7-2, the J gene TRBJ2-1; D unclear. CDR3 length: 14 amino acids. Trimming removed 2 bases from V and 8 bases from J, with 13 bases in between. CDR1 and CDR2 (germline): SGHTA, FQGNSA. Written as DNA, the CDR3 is TGTGCCAGCAGCTTACAGACAACGAACGATGAGCAGTTCTTC. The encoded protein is CASSLQTTNDEQFF.

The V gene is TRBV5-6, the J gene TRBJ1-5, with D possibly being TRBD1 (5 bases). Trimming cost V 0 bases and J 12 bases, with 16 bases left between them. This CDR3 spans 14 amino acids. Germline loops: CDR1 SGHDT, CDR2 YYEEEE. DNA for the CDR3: TGTGCCAGCAGCTTGGCCGGGACGGGGCTTGTCCAGCATTTT. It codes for CASSLAGTGLVQHF.

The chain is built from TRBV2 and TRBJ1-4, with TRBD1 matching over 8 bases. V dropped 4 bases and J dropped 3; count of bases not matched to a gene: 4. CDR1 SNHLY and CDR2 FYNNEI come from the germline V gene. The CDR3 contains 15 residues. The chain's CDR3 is CASSVATGANEKLFF. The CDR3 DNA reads TGTGCCAGCAGTGTAGCGACAGGGGCTAATGAAAAACTGTTTTTT.